These 31 T cell receptor beta chains were sequenced from one sample in a study of blood T cells in healthy people across ages. The authors ran a second PCR of about 6 to 11 cycles using a sample-barcoded 5' primer and a J-beta primer mix. TCRdb re-called the 5' RACE reads through MiXCR, storing one row per CDR3 protein. The sample includes roughly 930,000 distinct CDR3 sequences, about 48% seen only once; the top ten take around an eighth. The sequenced sample consisted of blood. These receptors were obtained from a man aged 30 to 45 in good health.

The genes are TRBV4-1 and TRBJ1-4; no reliable D call. There are 15 residues in the CDR3. Per germline, CDR1 MGHRA and CDR2 YSYEKL. V was cut by 3 bases and J by 7 bases, with 15 bases left in between. The CDR3 DNA is TGCGCCAGCAGCCATCGACACGCCAGCACTGAAAAACTGTTTTTT. It translates to CASSHRHASTEKLFF.

Note on this clonotype: Just one base apart from a much larger clone, this may be a read error. As DNA, the CDR3 is TGCAGTGCTAGATCTAGCACAGGTACGCAGTATTTT. Translated, it gives CSARSSTGTQYF. This chain joins TRBV20-1 and TRBJ2-3, with D possibly being TRBD1 or TRBD2 (5 bases each). The CDR3 has 12 amino acids. Germline V lookup: CDR1 DFQATT, CDR2 SNEGSKA (reference sequence).

The chain recombines TRBV4-3 with TRBJ2-7, with D unclear. V lost 0 bases and J 3 bases, leaving 12 bases between the germline ends. CDR3 length equals 15 residues. Germline values: CDR1 LGHNA, CDR2 YSLEER. CDR3 sequence (DNA): TGCGCCAGCAGCCAAGATGCACAGATCTACTACGAGCAGTACTTC. Translated: CASSQDAQIYYEQYF.

The chain joins TRBV28 to TRBJ1-4; 9 bases are shared with TRBD1. After removal of 4 bases from V and 4 bases from J, the junction contained 10 bases not matched to a gene. In germline, CDR1 is MDHEN, CDR2 SYDVKM. The CDR3 is 17 residues long. The CDR3 coding sequence is TGTGCCAGCAGTTCTCCCGGGACAGGGCCCGTTAATGAAAAACTGTTTTTT. The encoded protein is CASSSPGTGPVNEKLFF.

CDR3 DNA: TGTGCCAGCAGTTACCAGGCCGAGAACACTGAAGCTTTCTTT. Translating it yields CASSYQAENTEAFF. The rearrangement uses TRBV6-5 and TRBJ1-1; D is undetermined. Germline CDR1 reads MNHEY; CDR2 reads SVGAGI. Between the trimmed V and J ends, which lost 2 bases and 1 base, there was a span of 8 bases. This CDR3 contains 14 residues.

The chain combines TRBV7-2 with TRBJ1-2; D uncertain. CDR1 is SGHTA and CDR2 is FQGNSA in the germline V gene. This CDR3 region has 15 residues. With 7 bases removed from V and 0 bases from J, the gap between germline ends came to 15 bases. The CDR3 DNA sequence: TGTGCCAGCACCATTAGGGTGATCCCTAACTATGGCTACACCTTC. Its translation is CASTIRVIPNYGYTF. The whole variable domain, remainder taken from reference TRBV7-2 and TRBJ1-2, is GAGVSQSPSNKVTEKGKDVELRCDPISGHTALYWYRQSLGQGLEFLIYFQGNSAPDKSGLPSDRFSAERTGGSVSTLTIQRTQQEDSAVYLCASTIRVIPNYGYTFGSGTRLTVV.

V and J are TRBV3-1 and TRBJ2-1; weak D call: TRBD1 (5 bases). Deletions cut 6 bases from V and 10 bases from J, with 16 bases between. This CDR3 has 13 amino acids. Germline lookup yields CDR1 LGHDT and CDR2 YNNKEL (reference sequence). The DNA for the CDR3 is TGTGCCAGCAGGGCAGGGCGGTTCGGGGAGCAGTTCTTC. Translating it yields CASRAGRFGEQFF.

This chain links TRBV5-6 with TRBJ2-7; D is unclear. V was clipped by 6 bases and J by 0 bases, with 10 bases between them. Germline V gene lookup returns CDR1 SGHDT and CDR2 YYEEEE. This CDR3 region has 13 residues. CDR3 nucleotide sequence: TGTGCCAGCACCTCGCCGGACTCCTACGAGCAGTACTTC. Translating gives CASTSPDSYEQYF.

The chain carries TRBV7-2 and TRBJ2-1, with D maybe TRBD1 (5 bases). Trimming shortened V by 1 base and J by 2 bases, and 9 bases separated the two germline ends. This CDR3 contains 15 residues. Germline lookup yields CDR1 SGHTA and CDR2 FQGNSA. CDR3 in amino acids: CASSLVGVAYNEQFF. CDR3 DNA: TGTGCCAGCAGCTTAGTAGGGGTGGCCTACAATGAGCAGTTCTTC.

This rearrangement joins TRBV3-1 to TRBJ2-3, with D perhaps TRBD2 (6 bases). The ends were cut back, 0 bases at V and 3 bases at J, with 10 bases in the middle. The CDR3 runs to 15 residues. Germline V gene lookup returns CDR1 LGHDT and CDR2 YNNKEL (reference sequence). This CDR3 reads CASSQDFLATDTQYF. The CDR3 DNA sequence: TGTGCCAGCAGCCAAGATTTCCTAGCGACAGATACGCAGTATTTT.

The chain combines TRBV20-1 with TRBJ1-5; D possibly corresponds to TRBD1 (6 bases). V was pared by 6 bases and J by 3 bases, with 12 bases between. Germline CDR1 reads DFQATT; CDR2 reads SNEGSKA (reference sequence). The CDR3 has 13 residues. This CDR3 reads CSADYRDNQPQHF. The CDR3 bases are TGCAGTGCCGATTACAGGGACAATCAGCCCCAGCATTTT.

The gene calls are TRBV4-2 and TRBJ2-5; 7 bases are shared with TRBD1. The length of the CDR3 is 16 residues. The J segment lost 2 bases and the V segment lost 3 bases, leaving 9 bases of the junction unmatched. The germline CDR1 and CDR2 sequences are LGHNA and YNFKEQ. The CDR3 spells CASSQTGTALQETQYF. The CDR3, as DNA: TGTGCCAGCAGCCAGACTGGGACAGCCCTTCAAGAGACCCAGTACTTC.

The sample holds a few counts of this clonotype. This sequence joins TRBV27 and TRBJ2-7; weak D call: TRBD1 (6 bases). The CDR3 covers 15 residues. V shed 1 base and J shed 2 bases, with 12 bases lying between them. Germline CDR1 is MNHEY and CDR2 is SMNVEV (reference sequence). This CDR3 reads CASSLWGRGTYEQYF. CDR3 nucleotides: TGTGCCAGCAGTTTATGGGGCAGGGGTACCTACGAGCAGTACTTC.

The rearrangement uses TRBV6-2 or TRBV6-3 and TRBJ2-7; TRBD2 matches at 8 bases. Germline values: CDR1 MNHEY, CDR2 SVGEGT. The CDR3 length is 14 residues. Trimming took 6 bases from V and 1 from J; bases not matched to a gene: 5. CDR3 sequence (DNA): TGTGCCAGCAGCCAAGCGGGGGAATCCTACGAGCAGTACTTC. This encodes CASSQAGESYEQYF.

This rearrangement joins TRBV27 to TRBJ1-4; D perhaps matches TRBD1 (5 bases). V gave up 4 bases and J gave up 5 bases, with 14 bases separating them. Germline V gene sequence: CDR1 MNHEY, CDR2 SMNVEV (reference sequence). The CDR3 length is 15 residues. The DNA of the CDR3 is TGTGCCAGCAGTTCTCTACAGTGGGGGAATGAAAAACTGTTTTTT. Translating it yields CASSSLQWGNEKLFF.

To note about this clonotype: The junction shows a germline mismatch at one end, possibly a read error. The chain couples TRBV7-2 to TRBJ2-3, with D perhaps TRBD1 (7 bases). The germline gives CDR1 SGHTA, CDR2 FQGNSA. This CDR3 spans 13 amino acids. CDR3 amino acids: CASSFTRGDTLYF. In nucleotides, the CDR3 is TGTGCCAGCAGTTTTACCAGGGGGGATACGCTGTATTTT. The full variable domain, with the rest looked up from reference TRBV7-2 and TRBJ2-3, is GAGVSQSPSNKVTEKGKDVELRCDPISGHTALYWYRQSLGQGLEFLIYFQGNSAPDKSGLPSDRFSAERTGGSVSTLTIQRTQQEDSAVYLCASSFTRGDTLYFGPGTRLTVL.

The chain has TRBV4-2 and TRBJ2-7, with D hard to call. V was pared by 0 bases and J by 2 bases, with 14 bases between. The length of the CDR3 is 16 residues. Germline V lookup: CDR1 LGHNA, CDR2 YNFKEQ. CDR3 region: CASSQDNTLVAYEQYF. The DNA of the CDR3 is TGTGCCAGCAGCCAAGATAATACCCTAGTGGCCTACGAGCAGTACTTC.

The chain couples TRBV7-2 to TRBJ2-3; TRBD1 agrees at 9 bases. The CDR3 is made up of 14 amino acids. V lost 3 bases, J lost 7 bases, and 5 bases stayed unmatched. Per the germline V gene, CDR1 is SGHTA and CDR2 is FQGNSA. The CDR3 loop reads CASSLGQGRNTQYF. Written as DNA, the CDR3 is TGTGCCAGCAGCTTGGGACAGGGCAGAAATACGCAGTATTTT. Variable domain in full (rest from reference TRBV7-2 and TRBJ2-3): GAGVSQSPSNKVTEKGKDVELRCDPISGHTALYWYRQSLGQGLEFLIYFQGNSAPDKSGLPSDRFSAERTGGSVSTLTIQRTQQEDSAVYLCASSLGQGRNTQYFGPGTRLTVL.

With regard to this clonotype: With a much larger clone just one base away, this may be a read error. V gene TRBV12-3 or TRBV12-4 combines with J gene TRBJ1-1; no definite D call. The CDR3 covers 8 residues. In DNA form, the CDR3 reads TGTTCCAGCAGGCTGGGTTTCTTT. Its translation: CSSRLGFF.

This clonotype was picked up a small number of times. This chain uses TRBV12-3 or TRBV12-4 with TRBJ2-3; TRBD2 matches at 7 bases. The CDR3 totals 16 residues. Trimming cost V 1 base and J 0 bases; bases outside gene matches: 4. The CDR3 nucleotides are TGTGCCAGCAGTTTAGTGCGCGGGGGAAGCACAGATACGCAGTATTTT. Its translation is CASSLVRGGSTDTQYF.

The V and J genes are TRBV4-2 and TRBJ2-5; 8 bases match TRBD2. After removal of 0 bases from V and 1 base from J, the junction contained 4 bases not matched to a gene. This CDR3 has 16 residues. Germline V lookup: CDR1 LGHNA, CDR2 YNFKEQ. In DNA form, the CDR3 reads TGTGCCAGCAGCCAAGATCCCGGACTAGCCCAAGAGACCCAGTACTTC. Amino acids: CASSQDPGLAQETQYF.

In this sample, this clonotype turned up a few times. Compared with germline, one end of the junction differs, possibly owing to a read error. The gene calls are TRBV10-3 and TRBJ2-5; D call uncertain. CDR1 and CDR2 (germline): ENHRY, SYGVKD. CDR3 length equals 13 residues. The CDR3 sequence: CASSESTRETQYF. The CDR3 nucleotides read TGTGCCAGCAGTGAGTCGACTCGAGAGACCCAGTACTTC.

The chain has TRBV29-1 and TRBJ1-2; 8 bases map to TRBD1. Germline-derived CDR1 and CDR2 are SQVTM and ANQGSEA. This CDR3 is 17 amino acids long. The J segment lost 7 bases and the V segment lost 3 bases, leaving 19 bases of the junction unmatched. CDR3 loop: CSVDLPGQASFGLGYTF. In DNA, the CDR3 is TGCAGCGTTGACCTCCCGGGACAGGCCTCTTTTGGTCTTGGCTACACCTTC.

V and J are TRBV20-1 and TRBJ2-3; 10 bases are a match to TRBD2. Germline V gives CDR1 DFQATT, CDR2 SNEGSKA (reference sequence). The V gene end was trimmed by 3 bases and the J gene end by 1 base; junction bases not matched to a gene: 4. The CDR3 spans 15 residues. CDR3 amino acids: CSARRLAGRTDTQYF. The CDR3 nucleotides read TGCAGTGCTAGGAGACTAGCGGGTCGCACAGATACGCAGTATTTT.

There are a few counts of this clonotype. CDR3 DNA sequence: TGCAGTGCTCTCCTAGGCGGGGGGGACGATGAGCAGTTCTTC. It specifies CSALLGGGDDEQFF. The chain couples TRBV20-1 to TRBJ2-1, with 9 positions matching TRBD2. The J segment lost 8 bases and the V segment lost 5 bases, leaving 10 bases of the junction unmatched. Germline V gene sequence: CDR1 DFQATT, CDR2 SNEGSKA (reference sequence). CDR3 length: 14 residues.

This chain uses TRBV5-1 with TRBJ2-7; 7 bases align to TRBD1. J gave up 0 bases and V 0 bases, and 9 bases lay outside the gene matches. The germline gives CDR1 SGHRS, CDR2 YFSETQ. The CDR3 contains 17 residues. The CDR3 here is CASSLAAGTVTSYEQYF. DNA for the CDR3: TGCGCCAGCAGCTTGGCCGCCGGGACAGTCACCTCCTACGAGCAGTACTTC.

The chain recombines TRBV6-1 with TRBJ1-2; TRBD1 might be the D (6 bases). Trimming removed 2 bases from V and 2 bases from J, with 12 bases in between. The CDR3 is 15 amino acids. CDR1 and CDR2 from the germline V gene are MNHNS and SASEGT. CDR3 coding DNA: TGTGCCAGCAGTGAACAGGGGAGAGTAAACTATGGCTACACCTTC. Translation gives CASSEQGRVNYGYTF.

This clonotype was seen a few times. This chain connects TRBV12-5 to TRBJ2-5; TRBD2 is a possible D gene (6 bases). Trimming took 3 bases from V and 1 from J, leaving 9 bases between them. CDR1 is LGHNT and CDR2 is FRNRAP in the germline V gene. The CDR3 contains 14 residues. CDR3 nucleotides: TGTGCTAGTGGTTTAGGAGGGCCCCAAGAGACCCAGTACTTC. Encoded protein: CASGLGGPQETQYF.

This clonotype is a singleton in its sample. This chain connects TRBV12-3 or TRBV12-4 to TRBJ1-2; D is unclear. V lost 4 bases and J lost 8, with 11 bases in between. The CDR3 sequence is 12 residues long. In DNA form, the CDR3 reads TGTGCCAGCAGTTACGGGGAAGGGGGCTACACCTTC. Translated: CASSYGEGGYTF.

The sample holds a few counts of this clonotype. The chain employs TRBV12-3 or TRBV12-4 and TRBJ1-4, with D unclear. Trimming took off 3 bases at V and 8 bases at J, with 4 bases between the two ends. This CDR3 has 11 amino acids. The CDR3: CASSFLEKLFF. DNA of the CDR3: TGTGCCAGCAGTTTCTTGGAAAAACTGTTTTTT.

V usage is TRBV29-1 and J usage is TRBJ2-1, with 11 bases lining up with TRBD2. Germline V gene lookup returns CDR1 SQVTM and CDR2 ANQGSEA. This CDR3 comprises 13 residues. The junction had 11 bases not matched to a gene; V was cut back by 4 bases and J by 15 bases. The CDR3 region is CSVVPSGGPLAFF. The CDR3, as DNA: TGCAGCGTTGTGCCTAGCGGGGGGCCCCTAGCGTTCTTC.